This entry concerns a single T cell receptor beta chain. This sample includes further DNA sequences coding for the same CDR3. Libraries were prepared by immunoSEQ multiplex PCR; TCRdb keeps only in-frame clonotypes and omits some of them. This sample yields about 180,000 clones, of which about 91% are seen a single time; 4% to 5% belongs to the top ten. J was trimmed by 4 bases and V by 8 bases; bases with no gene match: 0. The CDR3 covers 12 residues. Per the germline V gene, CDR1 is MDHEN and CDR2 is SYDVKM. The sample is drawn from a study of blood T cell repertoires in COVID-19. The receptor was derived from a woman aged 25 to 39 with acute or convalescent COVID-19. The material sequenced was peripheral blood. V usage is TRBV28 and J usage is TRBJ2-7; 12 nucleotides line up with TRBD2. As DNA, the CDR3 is TGTGCCAGCGGACTAGCGGGGTACGAGCAGTACTTC. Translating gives CASGLAGYEQYF.